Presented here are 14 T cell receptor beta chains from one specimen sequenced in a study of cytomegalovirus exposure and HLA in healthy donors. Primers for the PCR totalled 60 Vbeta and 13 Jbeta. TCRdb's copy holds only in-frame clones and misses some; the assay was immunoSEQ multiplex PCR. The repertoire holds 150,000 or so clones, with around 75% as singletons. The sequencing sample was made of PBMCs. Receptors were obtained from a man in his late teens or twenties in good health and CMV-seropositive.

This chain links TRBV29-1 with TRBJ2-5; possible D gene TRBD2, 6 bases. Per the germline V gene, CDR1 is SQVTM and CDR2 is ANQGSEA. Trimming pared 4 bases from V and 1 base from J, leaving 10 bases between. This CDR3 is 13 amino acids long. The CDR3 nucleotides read TGCAGCGTTGCTTGGGACTCCCAAGAGACCCAGTACTTC. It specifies CSVAWDSQETQYF.

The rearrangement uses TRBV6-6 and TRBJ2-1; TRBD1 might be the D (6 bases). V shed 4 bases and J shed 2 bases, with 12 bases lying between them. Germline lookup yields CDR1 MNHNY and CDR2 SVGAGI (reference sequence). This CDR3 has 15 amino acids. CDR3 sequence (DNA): TGTGCCAGCAGTTCCTACAGGGAGACCTACAATGAGCAGTTCTTC. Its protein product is CASSSYRETYNEQFF.

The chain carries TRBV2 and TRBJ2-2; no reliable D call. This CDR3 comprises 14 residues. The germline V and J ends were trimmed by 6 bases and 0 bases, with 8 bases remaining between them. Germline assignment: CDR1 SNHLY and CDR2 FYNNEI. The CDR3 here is CASRAPPNTGELFF. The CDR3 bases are TGTGCCAGCAGAGCCCCCCCGAACACCGGGGAGCTGTTTTTT.

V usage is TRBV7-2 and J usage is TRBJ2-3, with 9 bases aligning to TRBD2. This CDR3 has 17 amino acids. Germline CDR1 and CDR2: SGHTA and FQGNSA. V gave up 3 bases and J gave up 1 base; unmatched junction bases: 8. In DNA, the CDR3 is TGTGCCAGCAGCTTGCTAGCGGGATCATTTGGCACAGATACGCAGTATTTT. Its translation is CASSLLAGSFGTDTQYF.

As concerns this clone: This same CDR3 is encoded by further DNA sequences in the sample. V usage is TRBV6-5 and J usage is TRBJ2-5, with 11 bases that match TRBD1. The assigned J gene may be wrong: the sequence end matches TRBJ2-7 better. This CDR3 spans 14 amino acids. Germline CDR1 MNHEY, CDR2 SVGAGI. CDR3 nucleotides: TGTGCCAGCAGTTTGGACAGGGGGCCCTACGAGCAGTACTTC. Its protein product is CASSLDRGPYEQYF.

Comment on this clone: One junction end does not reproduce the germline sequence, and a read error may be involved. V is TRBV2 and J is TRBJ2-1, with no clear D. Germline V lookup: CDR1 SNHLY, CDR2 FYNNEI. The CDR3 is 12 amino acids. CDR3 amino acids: CASSENSASRIF. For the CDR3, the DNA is TGTGCCAGCAGTGAAAATTCAGCTAGTCGGATCTTC.

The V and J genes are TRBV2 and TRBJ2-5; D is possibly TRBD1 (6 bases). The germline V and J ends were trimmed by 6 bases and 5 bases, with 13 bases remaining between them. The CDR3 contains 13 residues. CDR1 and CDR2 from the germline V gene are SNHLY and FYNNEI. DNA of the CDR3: TGTGCCAGCAGGGCGGACAGAGGGGAGACCCAGTACTTC. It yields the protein CASRADRGETQYF.

CDR3 DNA sequence: TGTGCCAGCAGTATATTTTCTGAAGCTTTCTTT. Protein sequence: CASSIFSEAFF. The chain employs TRBV6-1 and TRBJ1-1; D unresolved. The CDR3 has 11 amino acids. Germline-derived CDR1 and CDR2 are MNHNS and SASEGT. V lost 5 bases and J 6 bases, leaving 7 bases between the germline ends.

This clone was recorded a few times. The CDR3 loop is CAWSVGGSKETQYF. CDR3 in DNA: TGTGCCTGGAGTGTAGGCGGGAGTAAAGAGACCCAGTACTTC. The V call is TRBV30, the J call TRBJ2-5, with 7 bases lining up with TRBD2. Losses at the gene ends were 0 bases for V and 3 bases for J; bases not matched to a gene: 4. From germline, CDR1 is GTSNPN and CDR2 SVGIG (reference sequence). The CDR3 runs 14 residues.

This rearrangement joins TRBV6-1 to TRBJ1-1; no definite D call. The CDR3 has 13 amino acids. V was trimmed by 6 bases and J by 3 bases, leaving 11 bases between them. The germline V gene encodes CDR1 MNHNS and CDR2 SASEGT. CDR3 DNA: TGTGCCAGCAGACAGAGTCCCTACACTGAAGCTTTCTTT. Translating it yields CASRQSPYTEAFF.

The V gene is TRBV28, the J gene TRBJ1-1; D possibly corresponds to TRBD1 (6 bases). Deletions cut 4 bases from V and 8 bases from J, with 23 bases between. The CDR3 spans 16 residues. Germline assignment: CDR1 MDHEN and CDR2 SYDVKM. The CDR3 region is CASSSVSFGGAKEAFF. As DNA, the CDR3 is TGTGCCAGCAGTTCCGTATCGTTCGGGGGGGCTAAAGAAGCTTTCTTT.

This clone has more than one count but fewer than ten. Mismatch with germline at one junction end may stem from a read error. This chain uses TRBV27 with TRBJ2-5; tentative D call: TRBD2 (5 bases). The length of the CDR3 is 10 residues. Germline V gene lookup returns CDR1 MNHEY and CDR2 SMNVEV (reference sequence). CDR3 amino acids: CATSRGNRNF. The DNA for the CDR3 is TGTGCCACAAGTCGGGGAAATAGGAACTTC.

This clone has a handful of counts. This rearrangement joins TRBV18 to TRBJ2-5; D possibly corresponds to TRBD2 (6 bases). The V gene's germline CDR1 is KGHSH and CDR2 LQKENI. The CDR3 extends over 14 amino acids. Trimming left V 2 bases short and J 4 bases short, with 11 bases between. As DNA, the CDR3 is TGTGCCAGCTCACCAGACGGGAGTAGAGAGACCCAGTACTTC. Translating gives CASSPDGSRETQYF. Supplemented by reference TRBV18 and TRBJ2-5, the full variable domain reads NAGVMQNPRHLVRRRGQEARLRCSPMKGHSHVYWYRQLPEEGLKFMVYLQKENIIDESGMPKERFSAEFPKEGPSILRIQQVVRGDSAAYFCASSPDGSRETQYFGPGTRLLVL.

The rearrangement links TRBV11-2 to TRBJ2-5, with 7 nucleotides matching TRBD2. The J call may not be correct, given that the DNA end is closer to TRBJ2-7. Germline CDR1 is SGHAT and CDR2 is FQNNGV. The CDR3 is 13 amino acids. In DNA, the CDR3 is TGTGCCAGCAGTTGGGGGAGGGCTTCCGAGCAGTACTTC. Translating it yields CASSWGRASEQYF.